Here is one TCR beta chain with its context. A read error may be the cause here, since a much bigger clone is one base away. This specimen belongs to a study of shared clonotypes between healthy human individuals. Several immunoSEQ 96-well plates shared each subset's DNA, each plate a replicate. Assay used: immunoSEQ multiplex PCR; TCRdb lists only in-frame clones, some missing. The data contain 650,000 to 800,000 clones, 72% of them singletons. Germline V gene data show CDR1 as SGHTA and CDR2 as FQGNSA. This CDR3 region has 13 residues. V was cut by 1 base and J by 3 bases, with 7 bases left in between.

Sequenced sample: memory CD4+ T cells sorted from blood. Subset reported: CD45RA-negative fraction. V is TRBV7-2 and J is TRBJ2-7, with D perhaps TRBD2 (5 bases). The origin of this receptor is a woman aged 30 to 39 in good health. The CDR3 DNA reads as TGTGCCAGCAGCTTAGGGACTTTCTACGAGCAGTACTTC. Translation gives CASSLGTFYEQYF.